The sequence of this TCR beta chain was determined in a study of OX40 agonist ivuxolimab in advanced cancers. In the study overall: The costimulatory receptor OX40 (CD134) was targeted by ivuxolimab, a fully human IgG2 agonistic monoclonal antibody. Of the approximately 54 patients in dose escalation, about 20 had hepatocellular carcinoma, approximately 15 had melanoma, 9 had renal cell carcinoma and 9 had head and neck cancer. In the dose-escalation cohort, around four fifths of patients were male, and the mean age was approximately 55 years, with a range of roughly 20 to 85. Patients were allowed to have had prior anti-PD-1, anti-PD-L1 or anti-CTLA-4 therapy, and approximately 40% of the dose-escalation patients had been treated with checkpoint inhibitors. Intravenous ivuxolimab was administered to patients every 2 weeks at six dose levels: 0.01, 0.1, 0.3, 1.5, 3 and 10 mg/kg. Partial responses were achieved by three dose-escalation patients, of whom one had hepatocellular carcinoma and two had cutaneous melanoma. The paper reports the monotherapy dose-escalation portion (N of about 56 patients) of the phase I ivuxolimab trial. The purpose of peripheral TCRbeta sequencing was to test whether ivuxolimab changed TCR sequence diversity and led to clonal T-cell expansion. The research as a whole found: Antigen specificity was not determined for the clonally expanded peripheral T cells. At doses from 0.1 to 3.0 mg/kg, clonal expansion was seen in both CD4+ and CD8+ blood T cells between baseline and week 6. Low levels of normalized T-cell clonal expansion were also shown by some nonresponding patients. Partial responders in the 0.1-3.0 mg/kg groups had among the lowest normalized peripheral clonal expansion, especially among CD8+ T cells. After ivuxolimab, more expanded clones were found on average in CD8+ T cells than in CD4+ T cells.

Genomic DNA was isolated from the sorted cells so that the TCRbeta CDR3 region could be sequenced. The immunoSEQ Assay was used for sequencing of TCRbeta CDR3 regions. TCRdb limited this immuneACCESS table to in-frame rearrangements with V and J called. A share of clones is missing; checked studies link under half to unresolved V genes, and the rest is unexplained. The sample profile shows fewer than 70,000 clones; around 78% of them were found once. In total, the top ten clones hold approximately 3.1% of the sample. On this clone itself: Its antigen specificity is not known. No much larger clone exists at a distance of one base, and base qualities are not known.

The trial excluded patients who had a history of autoimmune disease or were on systemic immunosuppression. Peripheral blood for TCR sequencing was collected from all dose cohorts at baseline, on cycle 4 day 1, and on cycle 7 day 1. Samples were obtained from an open-label, multicenter, first-in-human phase I dose-escalation trial of ivuxolimab. The trial enrolled adults with locally advanced or metastatic head and neck squamous cell, hepatocellular, melanoma or renal cell carcinoma. Before TCR sequencing, CD4+ and CD8+ T cells were separately sorted from peripheral blood. CDR3 length: 13 amino acids, cysteine to phenylalanine. The only DNA kept is the CDR3, 39 bases in frame from the first base. CDR1 and CDR2 are read off the germline V gene as KGHSY and FQNENV. V gives up 0 bases and J gives up 7 bases, and the segment between their germline ends measures 9 bases.

This material consisted of CD4+ or CD8+ T cells sorted from blood, taken in a trial of the OX40 agonist ivuxolimab. The sequence links TRBV16 to TRBJ1-1; no D gene can be assigned with confidence. This clonotype was sampled from an adult with an advanced solid tumor such as melanoma, head and neck, liver or kidney cancer. The CDR3: CASSQSRVGEAFF. The nucleotide sequence is given as TGTGCCAGCAGCCAATCTCGGGTTGGTGAAGCTTTCTTT.